Listed below are T cell receptor beta chains from one sample, sequenced in a study of T cells in localized non-small cell lung cancer. Some clones are missing from TCRdb's copy, which holds only in-frame ones; the method was immunoSEQ multiplex PCR. The table has about 35,000 clones, about 90% seen once. Sample: peripheral blood, taken before any cancer treatment. These receptors all stem from a female donor older than 55 with stage I lung adenocarcinoma. CDR3s include the opening cysteine and the closing phenylalanine or tryptophan. The D gene is left open where the match is weak. A clone size is listed for some rows: how often the clone was seen (once, few, many), or a class if it is expanded.

TRBJ1-2,TRBV19,once,.,CASSMELNYGYTF,TGTGCCAGTAGTATGGAGCTGAACTATGGCTACACCTTC
TRBJ1-4,TRBV4-1,.,.,CASSQGDRDEKLFF,TGCGCCAGCAGCCAAGGCGACAGAGATGAAAAACTGTTTTTT
TRBJ2-3,TRBV5-1,.,.,CASSWSRSTDTQYF,TGCGCCAGCAGCTGGAGTAGGAGCACAGATACGCAGTATTTT
TRBJ1-1,TRBV27,.,.,CASSVGVGTEAFF,TGTGCCAGCAGCGTAGGGGTGGGCACTGAAGCTTTCTTT
TRBJ1-5,TRBV5-1,.,.,CASSLVGGVGQPQHF,TGCGCCAGCAGCTTGGTTGGGGGGGTAGGTCAGCCCCAGCATTTT
TRBJ1-1,TRBV7-6,.,.,CAIRSGYSEAFF,TGTGCCATTCGGTCAGGGTATTCTGAAGCTTTCTTT
TRBJ1-5,TRBV4-1,.,.,CASSQVAGTQGQPQHF,TGCGCCAGCAGCCAAGTAGCTGGAACCCAAGGCCAGCCCCAGCATTTT
TRBJ2-1,TRBV29-1,.,.,CSALLRESYNEQFF,TGCAGCGCGTTACTCAGGGAATCCTACAATGAGCAGTTCTTC
TRBJ2-1,TRBV29-1,once,.,CSVEDRLYNEQFF,TGCAGCGTTGAAGATCGGCTATACAATGAGCAGTTCTTC
TRBJ1-1,TRBV2,.,.,CASTKRDTNTEAFF,TGTGCCAGCACGAAACGGGACACCAACACTGAAGCTTTCTTT
TRBJ2-6,TRBV13,once,TRBD1,CASRRQGLSGANVLTF,TGTGCCAGCAGAAGACAGGGCCTCTCTGGGGCCAACGTCCTGACTTTC
TRBJ2-3,TRBV18,.,TRBD1,CASSPGQPTDTQYF,TGTGCCAGCTCTCCGGGACAGCCCACAGATACGCAGTATTTT
TRBJ1-1,TRBV5-1,.,TRBD1,CASSFQGGNTEAFF,TGCGCCAGCAGCTTTCAGGGGGGGAACACTGAAGCTTTCTTT
TRBJ2-3,TRBV28,.,.,CASSLSSSTDTQYF,TGTGCCAGCAGTTTGTCCAGTAGCACAGATACGCAGTATTTT
TRBJ2-1,TRBV6-1,.,.,CASSRTDNEQFF,TGTGCCAGCAGTCGGACGGACAATGAGCAGTTCTTC
TRBJ1-4,TRBV30,.,.,CACGIRRWELFF,TGTGCCTGTGGTATTCGCCGATGGGAACTGTTTTTT
TRBJ2-7,TRBV6-1,.,.,CASTLDTRTYEQYF,TGTGCCAGCACTCTGGACACCAGGACCTACGAGCAGTACTTC
TRBJ1-1,TRBV6-5,.,TRBD1,CASRQAGGNRPVAFF,TGTGCCAGCAGGCAAGCAGGGGGCAATCGTCCTGTAGCTTTCTTT
TRBJ2-1,TRBV28,once,.,CASSLLNEQFF,TGTGCCAGCAGTTTATTAAATGAGCAGTTCTTC
TRBJ1-1,TRBV14,.,TRBD1,CASSQTRQGRAFF,TGTGCCAGCAGCCAAACACGACAGGGGAGGGCTTTCTTT
TRBJ2-7,TRBV5-6,.,TRBD1,CASRRTGAYEQYF,TGTGCCAGCAGACGTACAGGGGCCTACGAGCAGTACTTC
TRBJ1-6,TRBV30,.,TRBD1,CAWRDRDNSPLHF,TGTGCCTGGCGGGACAGGGATAATTCACCCCTCCACTTT
TRBJ2-3,TRBV29-1,.,TRBD2,CSVTMGLAGSTDTQYF,TGCAGCGTTACTATGGGACTAGCGGGGAGCACAGATACGCAGTATTTT
TRBJ1-1,TRBV7-9,.,.,CASSLGTTVNTEAFF,TGTGCCAGCAGCCTGGGGACAACAGTGAACACTGAAGCTTTCTTT
TRBJ2-5,TRBV30,once,.,CAWSVWIQETQYF,TGTGCCTGGAGTGTGTGGATACAAGAGACCCAGTACTTC
TRBJ1-2,TRBV6-5,.,TRBD1,CASSFYRGDYGYTF,TGTGCCAGCAGTTTCTACAGGGGTGACTATGGCTACACCTTC
TRBJ1-2,TRBV10-3,.,.,CAISDRGTYGYTF,TGTGCCATCAGTGATCGGGGGACCTATGGCTACACCTTC
TRBJ2-3,TRBV7-2,.,TRBD2,CASSPVSETSGGPRGTQYF,TGTGCCAGCAGCCCCGTCTCTGAGACTAGCGGGGGCCCCAGGGGTACGCAGTATTTT
TRBJ1-2,TRBV10-3,.,.,CAISGRGRDGYTF,TGTGCCATCAGTGGCCGGGGCAGGGATGGCTACACCTTC
TRBJ2-3,TRBV19,.,TRBD2,CATWTSLTDTQYF,TGTGCCACCTGGACTAGTCTCACAGATACGCAGTATTTT
TRBJ2-7,TRBV19,once,TRBD2,CASSRTSGGLFLDEQYF,TGTGCCAGTAGTAGGACTAGCGGGGGACTATTCCTGGACGAGCAGTACTTC
TRBJ1-1,TRBV7-6,.,.,CASSLGSGPNTEAFF,TGTGCCAGCAGCTTAGGATCAGGGCCGAACACTGAAGCTTTCTTT
TRBJ2-2,TRBV19,.,.,CASSMAVGRTGELFF,TGTGCCAGTAGTATGGCGGTAGGAAGGACCGGGGAGCTGTTTTTT
TRBJ2-3,TRBV7-8,.,.,CATTWGGAPDTQYF,TGTGCCACCACATGGGGGGGGGCACCAGATACGCAGTATTTT
TRBJ1-1,TRBV7-8,.,.,CASSLNPMNTEAFF,TGTGCCAGCAGCTTAAACCCCATGAACACTGAAGCTTTCTTT
TRBJ2-5,TRBV7-6,.,.,CASSLIPGVETQYF,TGTGCCAGCAGCTTAATTCCGGGGGTGGAGACCCAGTACTTC
TRBJ1-6,TRBV5-1,.,.,CASSLAGGVLGSPLHF,TGCGCCAGCAGCTTGGCCGGGGGCGTTTTAGGTTCACCCCTCCACTTT
TRBJ1-1,TRBV28,.,.,CASSLIERTKTPFF,TGTGCCAGCAGTTTAATAGAAAGAACCAAGACGCCTTTCTTT